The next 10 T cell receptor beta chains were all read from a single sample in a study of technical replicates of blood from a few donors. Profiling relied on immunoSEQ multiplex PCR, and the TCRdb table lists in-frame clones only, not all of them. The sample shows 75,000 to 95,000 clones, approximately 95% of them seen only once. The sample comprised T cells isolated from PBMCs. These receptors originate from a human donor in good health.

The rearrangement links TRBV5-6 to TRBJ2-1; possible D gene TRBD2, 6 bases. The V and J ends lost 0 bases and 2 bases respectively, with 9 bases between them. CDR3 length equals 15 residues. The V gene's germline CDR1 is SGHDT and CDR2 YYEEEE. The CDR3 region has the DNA TGTGCCAGCAGCTTGGGGGGGGTAACCTACAATGAGCAGTTCTTC. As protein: CASSLGGVTYNEQFF.

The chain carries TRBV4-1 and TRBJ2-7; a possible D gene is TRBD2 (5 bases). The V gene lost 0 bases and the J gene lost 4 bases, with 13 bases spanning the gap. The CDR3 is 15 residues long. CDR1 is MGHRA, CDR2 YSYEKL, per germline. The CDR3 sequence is CASSQDDLEDYEQYF. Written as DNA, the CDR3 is TGCGCCAGCAGCCAAGATGATCTGGAGGATTACGAGCAGTACTTC.

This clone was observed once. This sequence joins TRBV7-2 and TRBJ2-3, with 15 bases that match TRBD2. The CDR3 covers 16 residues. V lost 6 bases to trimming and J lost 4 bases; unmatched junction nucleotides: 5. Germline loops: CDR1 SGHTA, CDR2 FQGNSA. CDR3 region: CASRPGLAGGPDTQYF. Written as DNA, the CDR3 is TGTGCCAGCAGGCCCGGACTAGCGGGAGGGCCAGATACGCAGTATTTT.

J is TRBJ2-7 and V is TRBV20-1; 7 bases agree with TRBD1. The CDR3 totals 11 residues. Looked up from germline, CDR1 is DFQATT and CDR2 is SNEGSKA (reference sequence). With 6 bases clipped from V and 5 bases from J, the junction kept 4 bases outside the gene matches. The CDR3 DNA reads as TGCAGTGCAGACAGGGATGACGAGCAGTACTTC. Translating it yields CSADRDDEQYF.

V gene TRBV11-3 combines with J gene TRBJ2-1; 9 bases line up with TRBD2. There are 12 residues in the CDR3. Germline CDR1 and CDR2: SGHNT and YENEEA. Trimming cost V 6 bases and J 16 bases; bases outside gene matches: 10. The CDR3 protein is CASSLTSGHAFF. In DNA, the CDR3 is TGTGCCAGCAGTTTAACTAGCGGGCACGCTTTCTTC.

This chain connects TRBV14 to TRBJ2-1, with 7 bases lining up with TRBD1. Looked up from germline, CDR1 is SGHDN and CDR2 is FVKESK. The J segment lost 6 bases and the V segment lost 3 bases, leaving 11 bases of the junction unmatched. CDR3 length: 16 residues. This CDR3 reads CASSQYRGVSTNEQFF. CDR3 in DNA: TGTGCCAGCAGCCAGTACAGGGGAGTAAGCACCAATGAGCAGTTCTTC.

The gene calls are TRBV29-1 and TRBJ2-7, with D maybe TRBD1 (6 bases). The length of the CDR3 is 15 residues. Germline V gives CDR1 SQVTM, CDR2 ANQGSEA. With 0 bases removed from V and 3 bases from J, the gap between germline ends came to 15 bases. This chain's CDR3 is CSVEERDRTDYEQYF. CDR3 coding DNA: TGCAGCGTTGAAGAAAGGGACCGGACAGACTACGAGCAGTACTTC.

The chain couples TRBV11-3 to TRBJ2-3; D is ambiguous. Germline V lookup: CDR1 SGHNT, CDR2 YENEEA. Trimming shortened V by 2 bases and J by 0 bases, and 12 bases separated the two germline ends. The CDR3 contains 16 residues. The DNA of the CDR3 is TGTGCCAGCAGCTTACTCGGGTATGCTAGCACAGATACGCAGTATTTT. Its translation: CASSLLGYASTDTQYF.

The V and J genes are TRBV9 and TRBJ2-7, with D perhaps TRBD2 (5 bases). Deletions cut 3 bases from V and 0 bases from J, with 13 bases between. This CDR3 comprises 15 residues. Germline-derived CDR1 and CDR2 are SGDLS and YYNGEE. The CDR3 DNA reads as TGTGCCAGCAGCGAGACTAACCAATTCTCCTACGAGCAGTACTTC. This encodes CASSETNQFSYEQYF.

CDR3 DNA sequence: TGTGCCAGCAGCCTAGGGACAGAAAACTTCTATGGCTACACCTTC. Translation gives CASSLGTENFYGYTF. This chain connects TRBV14 to TRBJ1-2; 7 bases agree with TRBD1. The V gene end was trimmed by 4 bases and the J gene end by 4 bases; junction bases not matched to a gene: 9. Germline loops: CDR1 SGHDN, CDR2 FVKESK. The CDR3 runs to 15 residues.